A single sample is the source of the 24 T cell receptor beta chains below, sequenced in a study of regulatory T cells in long-lasting Graves disease. This sample's time point: newly diagnosed GD, antithyroid drugs for less than 3 months. From RNA extracted from PBMCs, the TCR library was made. Building the TCR beta libraries relied on iRepertoire HTBI primers, and CDR3 regions underwent Arm-PCR. TCRdb redid the calling of the multiplex PCR reads with MiXCR, one entry per CDR3 protein. The data hold 300,000 to 400,000 distinct CDR3 sequences, with over 15% observed a single time. The same specimen was also included in a second study, on T cells in Graves' hyperthyroidism and ophthalmopathy.

The specimen comprised peripheral blood mononuclear cells (PBMCs), sampled at new diagnosis, from a patient treated with antithyroid drugs. The receptor source for this set is a man in his forties with Graves disease.

This clonotype occurred many times. The rearrangement joins TRBV7-2 to TRBJ1-4; D might be TRBD1 (5 bases). V dropped 0 bases and J dropped 4 bases, with 9 bases sitting between them. Germline CDR1 is SGHTA and CDR2 is FQGNSA. The length of the CDR3 is 15 residues. The CDR3 DNA reads as TGTGCCAGCAGCTTAGCCAGGGTCGATAATGAAAAACTGTTTTTT. Translation gives CASSLARVDNEKLFF.

The rearrangement uses TRBV5-4 and TRBJ2-2; D not resolved. CDR1 is SGHNT, CDR2 YYREEE, per germline (reference sequence). The CDR3 sequence is 14 residues long. Trimming stripped 4 bases from V and 8 bases from J, with 15 bases between. The CDR3 nucleotides are TGTGCCAGCAGCGTTGATCCGGATGCTGGGGAGCTGTTTTTT. Its protein is CASSVDPDAGELFF.

The table lists this clonotype with a few counts. One junction end disagrees with the germline gene, perhaps due to a read error. The chain couples TRBV5-1 to TRBJ2-3; TRBD1 agrees at 8 bases. Germline lookup yields CDR1 SGHRS and CDR2 YFSETQ. This CDR3 is 14 amino acids long. CDR3 sequence (DNA): TGCGCCGGCAGTCAGGGGGCGAGCACAGATACGCAGTATTTT. Protein: CAGSQGASTDTQYF.

Points on this clonotype: A much larger clone differs by one base, so this may be a read error. The V gene is TRBV25-1, the J gene TRBJ2-5; 10 bases line up with TRBD2. V shed 3 bases, J shed 11 bases, and the junction held 18 bases outside the gene matches. The CDR3 contains 17 residues. CDR1 is MGHDK and CDR2 is SYGVNS in the germline V gene. In DNA, the CDR3 is TGTGCCAGCAGTGAGGTGAGCGGGGGGGCAGAATCCAATGAGCAGTACTTC. Translation gives CASSEVSGGAESNEQYF.

The gene calls are TRBV27 and TRBJ1-2; no definite D call. V lost 2 bases and J lost 4, with 8 bases in between. Germline CDR1 is MNHEY and CDR2 is SMNVEV (reference sequence). CDR3 size: 13 residues. The CDR3 region has the DNA TGTGCCAGCAGTTTAGTGGGGTCCTATGGCTACACCTTC. Its protein is CASSLVGSYGYTF.

This clonotype was seen repeatedly, ten times or more. The J gene is TRBJ2-3, the V gene TRBV27, with D perhaps TRBD1 (6 bases). Trimming left V 2 bases short and J 1 base short, with 7 bases between. Germline-derived CDR1 and CDR2 are MNHEY and SMNVEV (reference sequence). This CDR3 contains 14 residues. The CDR3 DNA sequence: TGTGCCAGCAGTTTAAAGGGGGGCACAGATACGCAGTATTTT. It is translated as CASSLKGGTDTQYF.

This clonotype came up many times. In nucleotides, the CDR3 is TGTGCCAGCAGCTTAGTCGGGTGGCGGGGAGCTTTCTTT. It yields the protein CASSLVGWRGAFF. The rearrangement uses TRBV7-9 and TRBJ1-1; D call uncertain. Germline V gene data show CDR1 as SEHNR and CDR2 as FQNEAQ (reference sequence). The CDR3 loop spans 13 amino acids. V lost 1 base and J 10 bases, leaving 13 bases between the germline ends.

CDR3 sequence (DNA): TGTGCCAGCAGCTCGGGACTAGCGGGGGGCGGCACAGATACGCAGTATTTT. This gives the protein CASSSGLAGGGTDTQYF. The rearrangement links TRBV7-9 to TRBJ2-3, with 15 bases identical to TRBD2. There are 17 residues in the CDR3. V was pared by 4 bases and J by 1 base, with 3 bases of the junction left unmatched. Germline CDR1 SEHNR, CDR2 FQNEAQ (reference sequence).

This clonotype was observed a few times. This chain connects TRBV5-1 to TRBJ2-5, with D possibly being TRBD1 or TRBD2 (5 bases each). The CDR3 extends over 15 amino acids. Deletions cut 4 bases from V and 4 bases from J, with 17 bases between. Germline CDR1 SGHRS, CDR2 YFSETQ. CDR3 region: CASSVDEGRGETQYF. The CDR3 DNA follows: TGCGCCAGCAGCGTGGACGAGGGGCGAGGAGAGACCCAGTACTTC. The complete variable domain, with remaining parts taken from reference TRBV5-1 and TRBJ2-5, reads KAGVTQTPRYLIKTRGQQVTLSCSPISGHRSVSWYQQTPGQGLQFLFEYFSETQRNKGNFPGRFSGRQFSNSRSEMNVSTLELGDSALYLCASSVDEGRGETQYFGPGTRLLVL.

V and J are TRBV9 and TRBJ1-5; TRBD1 might be the D (6 bases). Germline CDR1 SGDLS, CDR2 YYNGEE. Between the trimmed V and J ends, which lost 2 bases and 10 bases, there was a span of 16 bases. CDR3 length: 14 residues. The CDR3 region is CASSVRQAGGPQHF. The CDR3 DNA is TGTGCCAGCAGCGTCCGACAGGCTGGGGGACCCCAGCATTTT. Full variable domain (rest looked up from reference TRBV9 and TRBJ1-5): DSGVTQTPKHLITATGQRVTLRCSPRSGDLSVYWYQQSLDQGLQFLIQYYNGEERAKGNILERFSAQQFPDLHSELNLSSLELGDSALYFCASSVRQAGGPQHFGDGTRLSIL.

Worth noting for this clonotype: This may be a read error: a much more frequent sequence differs by one nucleotide. This chain links TRBV9 with TRBJ2-1, with D tentatively TRBD1 (5 bases). The DNA end is more similar to TRBJ2-5, so the J call may be wrong. This CDR3 is 14 amino acids long. Germline assignment: CDR1 SGDLS and CDR2 YYNGEE. CDR3 nucleotide sequence: TGTGCCGGCAGCGTACTCGACAGTGAGTCGGACCAGTACTTC. This gives the protein CAGSVLDSESDQYF.

This clonotype came up many times. The chain couples TRBV28 to TRBJ1-2; D possibly corresponds to TRBD1 (5 bases). The CDR3 length is 14 residues. The germline V and J ends were trimmed by 4 bases and 2 bases, with 11 bases remaining between them. In germline, CDR1 is MDHEN, CDR2 SYDVKM. Here the CDR3 DNA reads TGTGCCAGCAGTTGGGGCCGACAGAACTATGGCTACACCTTC. As protein: CASSWGRQNYGYTF.

This clonotype has at least ten counts. The junction departs from germline at one end; a sequencing error may be responsible. The V and J genes are TRBV6-1 and TRBJ2-5; TRBD1 matches 10 bases. Germline CDR1 and CDR2: MNHNS and SASEGT. This CDR3 region has 18 residues. CDR3 nucleotide sequence: TGTGCCAGCAGTCAAGCATCCGCGACAGGGGGCTTGTTGGAGACCCAGTACTTC. It encodes CASSQASATGGLLETQYF.

Only a few counts were recorded for this clonotype. This probably arose from a read error, given a far larger clone one base away. The CDR3 ends on some other residue instead of the conserved phenylalanine or tryptophan, so this is likely a read error. V is TRBV2 and J is TRBJ2-1, with 9 bases that match TRBD2. The J call may be in error: the DNA end matches TRBJ2-5 better. This CDR3 spans 14 amino acids. Germline CDR1 reads SNHLY; CDR2 reads FYNNEI. CDR3 coding DNA: TGTGCCAGCACTCCGACTAGCGGAGGGGGGACCCAGTACCTC. This codes for CASTPTSGGGTQYL.

The sample holds many counts of this clonotype. J is TRBJ2-3 and V is TRBV6-7, with TRBD2 matching 10 bases. TRBV6-7 is reported as an ORF; its role is uncertain. Trimming cost V 0 bases and J 10 bases; bases outside gene matches: 10. The CDR3 has 16 amino acids. In nucleotides, the CDR3 is TGTGCCAGCAGTTACTCGGTGCTAGCGGGGGAGTCTGCGCAGTATTTT. Residues: CASSYSVLAGESAQYF.

V and J are TRBV9 and TRBJ1-1; no definite D call. The V gene lost 4 bases and the J gene lost 1 base, with 11 bases spanning the gap. The CDR3 spans 14 residues. CDR1 is SGDLS, CDR2 YYNGEE, per germline. CDR3 coding DNA: TGTGCCAGCAGCATTTCGACAAGGAACACTGAAGCTTTCTTT. This gives the protein CASSISTRNTEAFF.

This clonotype was counted many times. The CDR3 sequence: CSARIGGSSYEQYF. DNA for the CDR3: TGCAGTGCTAGAATTGGGGGTAGCTCCTACGAGCAGTACTTC. This chain joins TRBV20-1 and TRBJ2-7; D could derive from TRBD1 or TRBD2 (5 bases each). Trimming pared 2 bases from V and 0 bases from J, leaving 11 bases between. In germline, CDR1 is DFQATT, CDR2 SNEGSKA (reference sequence). CDR3 size: 14 residues.

This chain joins TRBV24-1 and TRBJ2-2; D unresolved. This CDR3 spans 15 amino acids. The V end was cut by 9 bases, the J end by 5 bases, with 18 bases between. Germline V lookup: CDR1 KGHDR, CDR2 SFDVKD. The CDR3 DNA sequence: TGTGCCACCGAGGAATCTGGAGCGAGTACCGGGGAGCTGTTTTTT. The encoded protein is CATEESGASTGELFF.

This clonotype was seen a few times. This sequence may be a read error, since a much larger clone differs from it by one base. The CDR3 DNA sequence: TGTGCCAGCAGCTCCCGCAGGGGTAATGGGCAGTTCTTC. This codes for CASSSRRGNGQFF. This chain links TRBV11-3 with TRBJ2-1, with TRBD1 as a possible D gene (6 bases). Per the germline V gene, CDR1 is SGHNT and CDR2 is YENEEA. The CDR3 runs to 13 residues. Full variable domain (remainder filled in from reference TRBV11-3 and TRBJ2-1): EAGVVQSPRYKIIEKKQPVAFWCNPISGHNTLYWYLQNLGQGPELLIRYENEEAVDDSQLPKDRFSAERLKGVDSTLKIQPAELGDSAVYLCASSSRRGNGQFFGPGTRLTVL.

This clonotype has at least ten counts. The chain uses TRBV6-2 or TRBV6-3 and TRBJ2-2; perhaps TRBD1 as D (6 bases). Trimming removed 4 bases at V and 7 bases at J, with 10 bases between. CDR1 MNHEY and CDR2 SVGEGT come from the germline V gene. The CDR3 spans 13 residues. The CDR3 DNA reads TGTGCCAGCAGTTCCCAGGGGAGCGGGGAGCTGTTTTTT. Translation: CASSSQGSGELFF.

Points on this clonotype: This sequence may be a read error, since a much larger clone differs from it by one base. This chain uses TRBV7-2 with TRBJ2-1; unclear D gene. V lost 1 base to trimming and J lost 11 bases, with 15 bases between them. The germline gives CDR1 SGHTA, CDR2 FQGNSA. CDR3 length: 14 residues. The DNA for the CDR3 is TGTGCCAGCAGCTTAGGAGTGGGCACCTGGAAGCAGTTCTTC. It specifies CASSLGVGTWKQFF.

CDR3: CASKVGHIVRNTGELFF. In nucleotides, the CDR3 is TGTGCCAGCAAGGTGGGCCACATCGTAAGAAACACCGGGGAGCTGTTTTTT. The V gene is TRBV2, the J gene TRBJ2-2; D is unresolved. CDR1 is SNHLY, CDR2 FYNNEI, per germline. The CDR3 length is 17 residues. V lost 7 bases and J 2 bases, leaving 20 bases between the germline ends.

This chain uses TRBV7-2 with TRBJ2-7, with D hard to call. Germline assignment: CDR1 SGHTA and CDR2 FQGNSA. This CDR3 spans 14 amino acids. V lost 2 bases to trimming and J lost 6 bases, with 14 bases between them. This CDR3 reads CASSLIAEAPEQYF. Written as DNA, the CDR3 is TGTGCCAGCAGCTTAATAGCCGAGGCCCCCGAGCAGTACTTC.

There are many counts of this clonotype. V and J are TRBV12-5 and TRBJ2-7, with a weak D call TRBD1 (6 bases). V lost 0 bases to trimming and J lost 0 bases, with 15 bases between them. In germline, CDR1 is LGHNT, CDR2 FRNRAP. This CDR3 contains 17 residues. The CDR3 sequence is CASGLVLRTETSYEQYF. For the CDR3, the DNA is TGTGCTAGTGGTTTGGTACTCAGGACAGAGACCTCCTACGAGCAGTACTTC. Using reference TRBV12-5 and TRBJ2-7 for the parts outside the CDR3, the full variable domain is DARVTQTPRHKVTEMGQEVTMRCQPILGHNTVFWYRQTMMQGLELLAYFRNRAPLDDSGMPKDRFSAEMPDATLATLKIQPSEPRDSAVYFCASGLVLRTETSYEQYFGPGTRLTVT.